Below are 3 T cell receptor beta chains sequenced from a single sample in a study of identifying expanded T cells in peripheral blood. Clones were sequenced by immunoSEQ multiplex PCR, and TCRdb holds only the in-frame ones, with some missing. The table shows 120,000 or so clones, with roughly 84% occurring only once. Sequenced sample: blood. These receptors were obtained from a person aged 18-70 years in good health.

This clone was seen only a few times. The chain is built from TRBV18 and TRBJ1-6, with 10 bases that match TRBD1. This CDR3 is built from 15 residues. Germline values: CDR1 KGHSH, CDR2 LQKENI. V lost 6 bases, J lost 10 bases, and 9 bases stayed unmatched. CDR3 loop: CASSPTGTGESPLHF. In nucleotides, the CDR3 is TGTGCCAGCTCGCCGACCGGGACAGGGGAATCACCCCTCCACTTT.

The V gene is TRBV5-1, the J gene TRBJ2-3; D is unclear. V dropped 1 base and J dropped 2 bases, with 11 bases sitting between them. The germline V gene encodes CDR1 SGHRS and CDR2 YFSETQ. The CDR3 sequence is 15 residues long. CDR3 residues: CASSLIVGPTDTQYF. Written as DNA, the CDR3 is TGCGCCAGCAGCTTGATTGTAGGACCCACAGATACGCAGTATTTT.

This chain connects TRBV30 to TRBJ1-1; 7 nucleotides agree with TRBD1. Germline loops: CDR1 GTSNPN, CDR2 SVGIG (reference sequence). Trimming took 2 bases from V and 1 from J; bases not matched to a gene: 1. This CDR3 has 13 residues. CDR3 in DNA: TGTGCCTGGAGTCGACAGGGGAACACTGAAGCTTTCTTT. It encodes CAWSRQGNTEAFF.